Sequencing of this T cell receptor (beta chain) was carried out in a study of cytomegalovirus exposure and HLA in healthy donors. Study outcomes and limitations: The study found most TCR sequences rare, yet found some public TCRs in many donors. Analysis was carried out at a later point, and it linked a missense DCLRE1C variant to TCR beta V- and J-gene trimming. Earlier analysis yielded a pattern in which most TCR beta V segments were productive about 90% or about 30% of the time.

This CDR3 spans 14 amino acids. CDR1 and CDR2 from the germline V gene are SGHTA and FQGNSA. With 5 bases removed from V and 0 bases from J, the gap between germline ends came to 10 bases. The PCR was carried out with 60 Vbeta primers and 13 Jbeta primers. Only in-frame clones appear in the TCRdb table, and some are missing; sequencing was by immunoSEQ multiplex PCR. Of under 150,000 clones in the sample, around four fifths were seen once. Each donor was healthy, and each was a bone marrow donor. Worth noting for this clone: The antigen remains unidentified.

V and J are TRBV7-2 and TRBJ2-5; possible D gene TRBD2, 5 bases. Specimen: PBMCs. This clonotype was obtained from a male donor in good health and CMV-seropositive. In DNA form, the CDR3 reads TGTGCCAGCAGCCGAGGGAGTTACCAAGAGACCCAGTACTTC. It codes for CASSRGSYQETQYF.